The clone carrying this T cell receptor beta chain turned up a few times. The antigen remains unidentified. Unique molecular identifiers were incorporated when the TCRbeta library was constructed. TCRdb itself ran the PCR reads through MiXCR, one entry per CDR3 protein. The sample includes approximately 1,000,000 distinct CDR3 sequences, about 29% seen only once; the top ten take around 30%. These data are taken from a study of T-cell reconstitution after alpha-beta-depleted transplantation in children. Overall study results and limits: Several patients had high TCRbeta diversity at day 60; it came from surviving recipient T cells and thymic progenitors. T-cell numbers and diversity one year post-transplant derived largely from freshly generated T cells. Reportedly, roughly two months post-transplant, alpha-beta T cells arose from several hundred expanded graft clones.

The trim removed 6 bases at V and 5 bases at J, leaving 3 bases unmatched. The CDR3 has 13 residues. Germline V gene lookup returns CDR1 ENHRY and CDR2 SYGVKD. This chain links TRBV10-3 with TRBJ2-5, with 10 bases matching TRBD1. This TCR was sampled from a boy younger than two who had a stem cell transplant for SCID, so the T cells may come from the graft donor. Sequences were derived from PBMCs, mostly from graft donor cells, sampled 360 days after TCRalphabeta/CD19-depleted stem cell transplant. DNA for the CDR3: TGTGCCATCAGGGGACAGGGGCCGGAGACCCAGTACTTC. Translated, it gives CAIRGQGPETQYF.